This TCR beta chain was documented in a study of response to subunit inactivated influenza vaccine. Broader study findings: The authors suggested that few new T cells are recruited per seasonal influenza vaccination.

TCRdb called the RT-PCR reads again in MiXCR, with one record for every CDR3 protein. This repertoire shows 500,000 to 600,000 distinct CDR3 sequences, roughly 8.2% found once; its top ten account for 10% to 15%. A remark on this clonotype: What it recognizes is unknown.

The CDR3 is 15 amino acids. Trimming took 6 bases from V and 4 from J, leaving 16 bases between them. Germline assignment: CDR1 MNHEY and CDR2 SVGEGT. The starting material was PBMCs from blood, obtained less than 25 months after vaccination. This chain joins TRBV6-2 or TRBV6-3 and TRBJ1-5; the D gene is possibly TRBD1 (6 bases). The origin of this receptor is a man aged 50-75 years who received an inactivated influenza vaccine. CDR3 DNA: TGTGCCAGCAGCCGCCACAGGGATAGGAATCAGCCCCAGCATTTT. Amino acid sequence: CASSRHRDRNQPQHF.